The present TCR beta chain was sequenced within a study of T cells in Graves' hyperthyroidism and ophthalmopathy. The CDR3 has 12 residues. Between the trimmed V and J ends, which lost 8 bases and 3 bases, there was a span of 10 bases. The germline gives CDR1 SNHLY, CDR2 FYNNEI. This clonotype was recorded a few times. Researchers amplified the TCR beta CDR3 regions from RNA transcripts. With the HTBI primer set, the TCR CDR3 went through a first round of RT-PCR. TCRdb re-analysed the multiplex PCR reads in MiXCR, keeping a single row per CDR3 protein. The data contain about 640,000 distinct CDR3 sequences, 20% of them seen just once; the ten biggest clones take up approximately 30%.

The chain links TRBV2 to TRBJ2-5; D may be TRBD2 (5 bases). Material for sequencing was blood. This TCR was recovered from a man aged 30 to 45 with Graves' ophthalmopathy. This chain's CDR3 is CASSGNEETQYF. CDR3 DNA sequence: TGTGCCAGCTCGGGGAATGAAGAGACCCAGTACTTC.